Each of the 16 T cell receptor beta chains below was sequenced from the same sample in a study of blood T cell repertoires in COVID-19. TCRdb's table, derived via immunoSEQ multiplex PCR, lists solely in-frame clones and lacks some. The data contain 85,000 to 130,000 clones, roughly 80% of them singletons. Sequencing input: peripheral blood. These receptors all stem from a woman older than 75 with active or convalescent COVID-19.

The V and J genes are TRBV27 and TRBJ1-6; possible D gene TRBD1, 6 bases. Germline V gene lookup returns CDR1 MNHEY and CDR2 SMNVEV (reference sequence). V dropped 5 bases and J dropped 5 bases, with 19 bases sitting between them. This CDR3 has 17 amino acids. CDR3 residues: CASSTYLRQDHNSPLHF. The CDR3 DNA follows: TGTGCCAGCAGTACCTACTTAAGACAGGACCATAATTCACCCCTCCACTTT.

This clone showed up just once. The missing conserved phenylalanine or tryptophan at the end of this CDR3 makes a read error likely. CDR3 nucleotides: TGCGCCAGCAGCCGCTTCGGCGGGACAGGGGACAACTATGGCTACACCCTC. Its protein is CASSRFGGTGDNYGYTL. The gene calls are TRBV4-3 and TRBJ1-2, with 10 bases fitting TRBD1. After removal of 4 bases from V and 2 bases from J, the junction contained 10 bases not matched to a gene. Per germline, CDR1 LGHNA and CDR2 YSLEER. The CDR3 is made up of 17 amino acids.

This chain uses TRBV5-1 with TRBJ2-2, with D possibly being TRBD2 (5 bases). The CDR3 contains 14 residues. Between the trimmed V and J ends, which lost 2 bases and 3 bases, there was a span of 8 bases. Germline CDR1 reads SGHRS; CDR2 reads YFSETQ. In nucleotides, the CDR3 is TGCGCCAGCAGCTTCCACGGGGACACCGGGGAGCTGTTTTTT. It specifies CASSFHGDTGELFF.

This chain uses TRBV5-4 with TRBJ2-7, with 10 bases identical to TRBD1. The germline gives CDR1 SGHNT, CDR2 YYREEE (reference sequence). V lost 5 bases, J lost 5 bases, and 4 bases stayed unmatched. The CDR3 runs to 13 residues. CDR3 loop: CASSLTGGDEQYF. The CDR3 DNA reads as TGTGCCAGCAGTTTGACAGGGGGCGACGAGCAGTACTTC.

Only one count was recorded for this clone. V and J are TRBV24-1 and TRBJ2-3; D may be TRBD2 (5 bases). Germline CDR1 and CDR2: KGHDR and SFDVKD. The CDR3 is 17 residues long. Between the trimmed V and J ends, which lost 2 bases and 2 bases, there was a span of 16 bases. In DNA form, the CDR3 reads TGTGCCACCAGTGATTCCTGGAGCGGAGCCCTCACAGATACGCAGTATTTT. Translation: CATSDSWSGALTDTQYF.

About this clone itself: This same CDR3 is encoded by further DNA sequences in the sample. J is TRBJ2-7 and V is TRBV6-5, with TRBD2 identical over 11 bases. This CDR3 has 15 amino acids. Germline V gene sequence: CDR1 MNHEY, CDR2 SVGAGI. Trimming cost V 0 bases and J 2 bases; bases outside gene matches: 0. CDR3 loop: CASSYSTSGAYEQYF. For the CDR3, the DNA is TGTGCCAGCAGTTACTCGACTAGCGGGGCCTACGAGCAGTACTTC.

In DNA, the CDR3 is TGTGCCAGCTCACCACCTCGAGGAGAGACCCAGTACTTC. This encodes CASSPPRGETQYF. The chain has TRBV18 and TRBJ2-5; no clear D. Germline CDR1 KGHSH, CDR2 LQKENI. Trimming stripped 0 bases from V and 4 bases from J, with 6 bases between. There are 13 residues in the CDR3.

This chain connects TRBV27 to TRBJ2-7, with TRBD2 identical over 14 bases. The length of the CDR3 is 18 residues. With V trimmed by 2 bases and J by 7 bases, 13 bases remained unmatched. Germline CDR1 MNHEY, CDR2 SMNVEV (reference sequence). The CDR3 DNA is TGTGCCAGCAGTTTAAGAGAAACCGGGACTAGCGGGAGAAAGGAGCAGTACTTC. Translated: CASSLRETGTSGRKEQYF.

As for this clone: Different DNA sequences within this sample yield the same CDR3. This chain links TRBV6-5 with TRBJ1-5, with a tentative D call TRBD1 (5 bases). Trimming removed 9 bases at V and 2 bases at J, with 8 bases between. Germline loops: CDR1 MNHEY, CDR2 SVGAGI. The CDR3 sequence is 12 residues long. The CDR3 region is CASGAGNQPQHF. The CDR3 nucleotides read TGTGCCAGTGGGGCCGGCAATCAGCCCCAGCATTTT.

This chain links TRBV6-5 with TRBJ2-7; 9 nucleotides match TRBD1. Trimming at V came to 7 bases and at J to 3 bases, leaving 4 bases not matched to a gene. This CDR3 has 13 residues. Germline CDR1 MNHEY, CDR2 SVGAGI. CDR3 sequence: CASMGQGIYEQYF. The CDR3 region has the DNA TGTGCCAGCATGGGACAGGGTATCTACGAGCAGTACTTC.

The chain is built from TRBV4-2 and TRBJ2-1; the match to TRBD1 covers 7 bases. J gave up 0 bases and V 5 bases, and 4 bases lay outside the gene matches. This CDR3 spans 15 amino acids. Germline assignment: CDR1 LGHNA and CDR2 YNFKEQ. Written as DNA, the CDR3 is TGTGCCAGCAGCTCAAACAGGGGCTCCTACAATGAGCAGTTCTTC. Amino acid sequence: CASSSNRGSYNEQFF.

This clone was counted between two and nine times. CDR3 bases: TGTGCCAGCAGCCCCATGGGAGGGGGTGCTTTCTTT. Protein sequence: CASSPMGGGAFF. V gene TRBV14 combines with J gene TRBJ1-1; D is perhaps TRBD1 (6 bases). CDR1 SGHDN and CDR2 FVKESK come from the germline V gene. This CDR3 spans 12 amino acids. The ends were cut back, 4 bases at V and 11 bases at J, with 14 bases in the middle.

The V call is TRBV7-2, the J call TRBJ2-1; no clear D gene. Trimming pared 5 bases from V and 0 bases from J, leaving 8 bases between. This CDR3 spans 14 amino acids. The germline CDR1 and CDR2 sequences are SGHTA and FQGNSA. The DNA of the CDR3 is TGTGCCAGCAGCCTATCTAGCTCCTACAATGAGCAGTTCTTC. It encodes CASSLSSSYNEQFF.

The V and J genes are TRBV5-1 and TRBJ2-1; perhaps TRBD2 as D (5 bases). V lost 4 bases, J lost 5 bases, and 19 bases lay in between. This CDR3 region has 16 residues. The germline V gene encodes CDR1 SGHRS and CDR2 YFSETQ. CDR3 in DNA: TGCGCCAGCAGCCTGCGGGCCACTCGGGAAAACAATGAGCAGTTCTTC. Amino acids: CASSLRATRENNEQFF.

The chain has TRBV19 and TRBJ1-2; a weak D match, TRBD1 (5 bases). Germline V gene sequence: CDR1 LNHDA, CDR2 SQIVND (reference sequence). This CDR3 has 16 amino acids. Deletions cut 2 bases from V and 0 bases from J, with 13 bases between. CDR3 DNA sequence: TGTGCCAGTAGTATATTCTGGACAACGGCTAACTATGGCTACACCTTC. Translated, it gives CASSIFWTTANYGYTF.

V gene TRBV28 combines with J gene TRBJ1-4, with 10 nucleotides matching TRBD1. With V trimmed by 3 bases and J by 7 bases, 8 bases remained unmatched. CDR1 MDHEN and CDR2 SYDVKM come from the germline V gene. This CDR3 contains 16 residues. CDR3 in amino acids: CASSFLGTGVGEKLFF. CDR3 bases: TGTGCCAGCAGTTTCCTAGGGACAGGGGTGGGTGAAAAACTGTTTTTT.